What follows are 22 T cell receptor beta chains derived from one specimen sequenced in a study of blood T cell repertoires in COVID-19. The repertoire was sequenced with immunoSEQ multiplex PCR; TCRdb's copy has only in-frame clones and lacks some. The sample lists about 180,000 clones, 86% occurring once. Sequencing was performed on peripheral blood. The receptor set was obtained from a woman aged 30 to 39 with active or convalescent COVID-19.

The count of this clone is one. V gene TRBV5-6 combines with J gene TRBJ1-6; a possible D gene is TRBD1 (5 bases). There are 13 residues in the CDR3. Germline lookup yields CDR1 SGHDT and CDR2 YYEEEE. The V gene lost 2 bases and the J gene lost 13 bases, with 13 bases spanning the gap. The CDR3 region is CASSFGRGLPLHF. CDR3 DNA: TGTGCCAGCAGCTTCGGTAGGGGCCTCCCCCTCCACTTT.

V is TRBV10-2 and J is TRBJ1-2; D might be TRBD1 (5 bases). The CDR3 has 14 residues. Trimming removed 4 bases at V and 4 bases at J, with 13 bases between. Germline V gives CDR1 WSHSY, CDR2 SAAADI. Here the CDR3 DNA reads TGCGCCAGCAGTGTTCCGGACAACCCCTATGGCTACACCTTC. It codes for CASSVPDNPYGYTF.

The chain links TRBV11-3 to TRBJ1-2, with D unclear. Germline CDR1 and CDR2: SGHNT and YENEEA. The length of the CDR3 is 15 residues. The V end was cut by 1 base, the J end by 4 bases, with 13 bases between. CDR3 amino acids: CASSLGPLTSYGYTF. CDR3 nucleotide sequence: TGTGCCAGCAGCTTAGGCCCTCTCACGAGCTATGGCTACACCTTC.

The chain links TRBV11-2 to TRBJ2-2; tentative D call: TRBD2 (6 bases). Germline CDR1 reads SGHAT; CDR2 reads FQNNGV. V shed 2 bases and J shed 6 bases, with 10 bases lying between them. The CDR3 is 14 residues long. CDR3 DNA: TGTGCCAGCAGCTTATTTCTAGCGTCCGGGGAGCTGTTTTTT. Translation gives CASSLFLASGELFF.

CDR3 nucleotide sequence: TGTGCCAGCAGCTCGCCGCGCTCAAGCACAGATACGCAGTATTTT. Translation: CASSSPRSSTDTQYF. The chain employs TRBV5-4 and TRBJ2-3, with no clear D. Germline V CDR1 and CDR2: SGHNT, YYREEE (reference sequence). The CDR3 spans 15 residues. Trimming removed 3 bases at V and 0 bases at J, with 11 bases between.

The chain combines TRBV19 with TRBJ1-3; D is ambiguous. V was shortened by 3 bases and J by 0 bases, with 12 bases between the two germline ends. CDR1 is LNHDA and CDR2 is SQIVND in the germline V gene (reference sequence). CDR3 length: 16 amino acids. The CDR3 sequence: CASSIPAGSSGNTIYF. The CDR3 region has the DNA TGTGCCAGTAGTATCCCGGCTGGGAGCTCTGGAAACACCATATATTTT.

The chain carries TRBV11-3 and TRBJ2-1; perhaps TRBD2 as D (5 bases). The CDR3 length is 15 residues. CDR1 is SGHNT, CDR2 YENEEA, per germline. V lost 1 base to trimming and J lost 2 bases, with 9 bases between them. The CDR3 loop reads CASSLGESAYNEQFF. The CDR3 bases are TGTGCCAGCAGCTTAGGGGAGAGCGCCTACAATGAGCAGTTCTTC.

This clone was seen only a few times. The J gene is TRBJ1-4, the V gene TRBV27; D call uncertain. The CDR3 sequence is 14 residues long. Germline V lookup: CDR1 MNHEY, CDR2 SMNVEV (reference sequence). Trimming shortened V by 3 bases and J by 1 base, and 6 bases separated the two germline ends. The CDR3 DNA reads TGTGCCAGCAGTTTGCGGGGAACTAATGAAAAACTGTTTTTT. Its translation: CASSLRGTNEKLFF.

This chain joins TRBV3-1 (or the pseudogene TRBV3-2) and TRBJ2-2, with TRBD2 matching 8 bases. Germline loops: CDR1 LGHDT, CDR2 YNNKEL (reference sequence). The CDR3 sequence is 15 residues long. The junction had 8 bases not matched to a gene; V was cut back by 4 bases and J by 7 bases. For the CDR3, the DNA is TGTGCCAGCAGCCCGCCCAGCGGGAGAGGCGGGGAGCTGTTTTTT. This translates into CASSPPSGRGGELFF.

V usage is TRBV12-3 or TRBV12-4 and J usage is TRBJ2-7; D is perhaps TRBD1 (5 bases). Trimming pared 6 bases from V and 4 bases from J, leaving 13 bases between. The length of the CDR3 is 13 residues. CDR3 nucleotide sequence: TGTGCCAGCAGCCGGACATTTATTTACGAGCAGTACTTC. This encodes CASSRTFIYEQYF.

This chain joins TRBV5-1 and TRBJ2-1; TRBD1 matches at 9 bases. From germline, CDR1 is SGHRS and CDR2 YFSETQ. This CDR3 is built from 14 residues. With 3 bases clipped from V and 8 bases from J, the junction kept 6 bases outside the gene matches. The CDR3 sequence: CASSWGQGPDEQFF. CDR3 coding DNA: TGCGCCAGCAGCTGGGGACAGGGCCCGGATGAGCAGTTCTTC.

CDR3 sequence: CASSTTSPADYEQYF. The CDR3 DNA sequence: TGTGCCAGCAGTACCACCAGTCCCGCGGACTACGAGCAGTACTTC. The gene calls are TRBV28 and TRBJ2-7, with D uncertain. Germline V gene lookup returns CDR1 MDHEN and CDR2 SYDVKM. Trimming stripped 5 bases from V and 3 bases from J, with 17 bases between. The CDR3 contains 15 residues. The full variable domain, with the rest looked up from reference TRBV28 and TRBJ2-7, is DVKVTQSSRYLVKRTGEKVFLECVQDMDHENMFWYRQDPGLGLRLIYFSYDVKMKEKGDIPEGYSVSREKKERFSLILESASTNQTSMYLCASSTTSPADYEQYFGPGTRLTVT.

This clone was seen just once. The chain is built from TRBV20-1 and TRBJ1-5, with 9 bases identical to TRBD1. CDR3 size: 15 residues. The V segment lost 3 bases and the J segment 4 bases; nucleotides outside the gene matches: 7. Germline CDR1 DFQATT, CDR2 SNEGSKA (reference sequence). The CDR3, as DNA: TGCAGTGCTAGTCCCGGGACAGGGCTGAATCAGCCCCAGCATTTT. It is translated as CSASPGTGLNQPQHF.

The rearrangement uses TRBV5-1 and TRBJ1-1, with no clear D. CDR3 length: 17 amino acids. Germline CDR1 SGHRS, CDR2 YFSETQ. Trimming took 1 base from V and 1 from J, leaving 17 bases between them. CDR3 coding DNA: TGCGCCAGCAGCTTGAGCGTTGTGGCGGGTTGGAACACTGAAGCTTTCTTT. Amino acid sequence: CASSLSVVAGWNTEAFF.

The chain uses TRBV3-1 (or the pseudogene TRBV3-2) and TRBJ2-1; 9 positions agree with TRBD2. Germline V gene data show CDR1 as LGHDT and CDR2 as YNNKEL (reference sequence). The CDR3 is 14 residues long. The junction had 1 base not matched to a gene; V was cut back by 3 bases and J by 4 bases. The CDR3 here is CASSHLAGYNEQFF. CDR3 nucleotide sequence: TGTGCCAGCAGCCACCTAGCGGGGTACAATGAGCAGTTCTTC.

The chain uses TRBV6-4 and TRBJ1-6; D uncertain. CDR3 size: 13 residues. In germline, CDR1 is MRHNA, CDR2 SNTAGT. V was trimmed by 4 bases and J by 7 bases, leaving 8 bases between them. Written as DNA, the CDR3 is TGTGCCAGCAGTGTACAGCCCAATTCACCCCTCCACTTT. It is translated as CASSVQPNSPLHF.

A few counts support this clone. This rearrangement joins TRBV7-8 to TRBJ1-5; maybe TRBD1 (6 bases). The CDR3 spans 16 residues. From germline, CDR1 is SGHVS and CDR2 FQNEAQ. V was shortened by 5 bases and J by 1 base, with 15 bases between the two germline ends. The CDR3 here is CASSDRGGRSNQPQHF. In DNA form, the CDR3 reads TGTGCCAGCAGCGATAGGGGGGGACGAAGCAATCAGCCCCAGCATTTT.

The chain recombines TRBV5-1 with TRBJ2-7; D may be TRBD1 (5 bases). Germline CDR1 SGHRS, CDR2 YFSETQ. The germline V and J ends were trimmed by 1 base and 2 bases, with 16 bases remaining between them. The CDR3 totals 16 residues. The CDR3 nucleotides are TGCGCCAGCAGCTTGACCCCAGGGTTAGGAGCCTACGAGCAGTACTTC. It encodes CASSLTPGLGAYEQYF.

A single count supports this clone. The chain recombines TRBV11-3 with TRBJ2-7; weak D call: TRBD2 (6 bases). The V and J ends lost 3 bases and 4 bases respectively, with 13 bases between them. The CDR3 is made up of 14 amino acids. Germline assignment: CDR1 SGHNT and CDR2 YENEEA. The CDR3 nucleotides read TGTGCCAGCAGCTTTAGTAGCGGAGGGTACGAGCAGTACTTC. Its protein is CASSFSSGGYEQYF.

The chain combines TRBV5-1 with TRBJ2-3; 7 bases line up with TRBD1. This CDR3 has 13 amino acids. J lost 3 bases, V lost 4 bases, and 2 bases had no gene match. The germline CDR1 and CDR2 sequences are SGHRS and YFSETQ. The CDR3 DNA reads TGCGCCAGCAGCCCGGGACAGACAGATACGCAGTATTTT. Amino acids: CASSPGQTDTQYF.

This sequence joins TRBV19 and TRBJ1-2; D is ambiguous. This CDR3 is built from 13 residues. V was pared by 7 bases and J by 0 bases, with 9 bases between. Germline values: CDR1 LNHDA, CDR2 SQIVND (reference sequence). CDR3 protein: CASTVGTNYGYTF. CDR3 sequence (DNA): TGTGCCAGTACGGTCGGGACTAACTATGGCTACACCTTC. The full variable domain, rest sourced from reference TRBV19 and TRBJ1-2, is DGGITQSPKYLFRKEGQNVTLSCEQNLNHDAMYWYRQDPGQGLRLIYYSQIVNDFQKGDIAEGYSVSREKKESFPLTVTSAQKNPTAFYLCASTVGTNYGYTFGSGTRLTVV.

The V call is TRBV6-5, the J call TRBJ1-4; TRBD1 might be the D (5 bases). The CDR3 totals 14 residues. The germline V gene has CDR1 MNHEY and CDR2 SVGAGI. Trimming removed 2 bases at V and 8 bases at J, with 12 bases between. This CDR3 reads CASSYGQGWEKLFF. The CDR3, as DNA: TGTGCCAGCAGTTACGGGCAGGGATGGGAAAAACTGTTTTTT.